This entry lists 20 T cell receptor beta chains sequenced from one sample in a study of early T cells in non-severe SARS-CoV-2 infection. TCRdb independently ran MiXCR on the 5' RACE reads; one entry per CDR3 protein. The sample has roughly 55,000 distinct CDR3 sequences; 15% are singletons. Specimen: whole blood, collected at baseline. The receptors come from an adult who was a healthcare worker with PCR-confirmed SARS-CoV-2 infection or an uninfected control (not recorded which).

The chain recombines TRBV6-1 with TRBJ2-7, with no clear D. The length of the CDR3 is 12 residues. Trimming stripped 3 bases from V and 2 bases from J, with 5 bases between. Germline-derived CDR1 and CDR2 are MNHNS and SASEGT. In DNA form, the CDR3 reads TGTGCCAGCAGTGATCTCGCCTACGAGCAGTACTTC. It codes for CASSDLAYEQYF.

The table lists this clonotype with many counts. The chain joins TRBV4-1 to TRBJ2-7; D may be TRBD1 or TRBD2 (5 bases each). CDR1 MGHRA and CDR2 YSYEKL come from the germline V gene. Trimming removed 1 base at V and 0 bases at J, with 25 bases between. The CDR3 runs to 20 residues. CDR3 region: CASSQGLGTPLPKSSYEQYF. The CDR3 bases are TGCGCCAGCAGCCAAGGCCTCGGGACCCCACTCCCTAAGAGCTCCTACGAGCAGTACTTC.

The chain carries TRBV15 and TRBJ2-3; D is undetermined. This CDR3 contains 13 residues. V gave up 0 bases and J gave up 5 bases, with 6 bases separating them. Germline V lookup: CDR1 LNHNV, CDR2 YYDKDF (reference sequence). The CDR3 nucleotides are TGTGCCACCAGCAGAGATTTGATAGATACGCAGTATTTT. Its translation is CATSRDLIDTQYF. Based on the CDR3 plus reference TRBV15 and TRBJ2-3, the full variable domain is DAMVIQNPRYQVTQFGKPVTLSCSQTLNHNVMYWYQQKSSQAPKLLFHYYDKDFNNEADTPDNFQSRRPNTSFCFLDIRSPGLGDTAMYLCATSRDLIDTQYFGPGTRLTVL.

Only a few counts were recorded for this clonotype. The CDR3 is CASSELATYNEQFF. The CDR3 DNA reads TGTGCCAGCAGTGAACTAGCGACCTACAATGAGCAGTTCTTC. The rearrangement uses TRBV25-1 and TRBJ2-1; tentative D call: TRBD2 (6 bases). Trimming removed 2 bases at V and 2 bases at J, with 7 bases between. Germline V gene data show CDR1 as MGHDK and CDR2 as SYGVNS. This CDR3 is built from 14 residues.

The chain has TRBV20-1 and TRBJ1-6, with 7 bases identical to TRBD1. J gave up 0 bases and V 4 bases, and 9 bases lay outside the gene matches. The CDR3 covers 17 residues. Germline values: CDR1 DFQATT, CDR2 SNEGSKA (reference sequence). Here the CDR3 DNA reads TGCAGTGCTAAATACGGGACAGCAAGCTCCTATAATTCACCCCTCCACTTT. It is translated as CSAKYGTASSYNSPLHF.

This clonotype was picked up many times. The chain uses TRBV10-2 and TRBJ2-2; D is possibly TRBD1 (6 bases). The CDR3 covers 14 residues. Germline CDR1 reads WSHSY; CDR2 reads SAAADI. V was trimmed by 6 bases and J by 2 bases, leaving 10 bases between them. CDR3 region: CASSAGVNTGELFF. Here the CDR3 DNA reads TGCGCCAGCAGCGCAGGGGTAAACACCGGGGAGCTGTTTTTT.

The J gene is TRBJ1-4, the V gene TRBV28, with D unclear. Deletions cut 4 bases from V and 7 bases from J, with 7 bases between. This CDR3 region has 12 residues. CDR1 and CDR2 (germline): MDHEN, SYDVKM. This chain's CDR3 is CASSYGLEKLFF. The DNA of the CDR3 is TGTGCCAGCAGTTACGGTCTTGAAAAACTGTTTTTT.

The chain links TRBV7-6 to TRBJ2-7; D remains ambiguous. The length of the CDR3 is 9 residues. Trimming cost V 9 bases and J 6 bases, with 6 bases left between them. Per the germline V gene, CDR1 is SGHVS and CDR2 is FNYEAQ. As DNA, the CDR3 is TGTGCCAGGACTTTCGAGCAGTACTTC. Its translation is CARTFEQYF.

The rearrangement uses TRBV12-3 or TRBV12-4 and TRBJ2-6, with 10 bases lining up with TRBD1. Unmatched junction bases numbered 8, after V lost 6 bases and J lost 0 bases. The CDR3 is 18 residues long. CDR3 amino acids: CASRAPGQGYSGANVLTF. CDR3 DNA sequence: TGTGCCAGCAGGGCACCGGGACAGGGGTACTCTGGGGCCAACGTCCTGACTTTC.

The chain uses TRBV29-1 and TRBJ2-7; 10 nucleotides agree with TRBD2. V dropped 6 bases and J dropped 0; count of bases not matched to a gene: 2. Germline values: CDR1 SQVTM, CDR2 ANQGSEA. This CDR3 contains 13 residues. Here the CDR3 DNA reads TGCAGCGTCTGGACTAGCGGCTCCTACGAGCAGTACTTC. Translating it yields CSVWTSGSYEQYF.

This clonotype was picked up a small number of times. In nucleotides, the CDR3 is TGTGCCAGCAGCTTCCCGGGGGCGCATGAGCAGTACTTC. This sequence encodes CASSFPGAHEQYF. This chain uses TRBV5-4 with TRBJ2-7, with D perhaps being TRBD1 or TRBD2 (6 bases each). CDR1 is SGHNT, CDR2 YYREEE, per germline (reference sequence). The CDR3 is 13 amino acids. The germline V and J ends were trimmed by 2 bases and 7 bases, with 13 bases remaining between them.

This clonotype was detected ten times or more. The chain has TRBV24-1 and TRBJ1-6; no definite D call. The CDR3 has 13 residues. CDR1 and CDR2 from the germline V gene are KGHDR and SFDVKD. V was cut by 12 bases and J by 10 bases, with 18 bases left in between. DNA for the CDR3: TGTGCCCGCTTGGCGAAAAAAGGCTCACCCCTCCACTTT. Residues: CARLAKKGSPLHF.

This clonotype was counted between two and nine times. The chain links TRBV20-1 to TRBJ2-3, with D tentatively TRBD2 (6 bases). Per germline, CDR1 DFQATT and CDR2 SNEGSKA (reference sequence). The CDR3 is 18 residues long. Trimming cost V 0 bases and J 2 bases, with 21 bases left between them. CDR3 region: CSAREKTASGGFTDTQYF. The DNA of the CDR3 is TGCAGTGCTAGAGAAAAAACGGCGAGCGGAGGGTTCACAGATACGCAGTATTTT.

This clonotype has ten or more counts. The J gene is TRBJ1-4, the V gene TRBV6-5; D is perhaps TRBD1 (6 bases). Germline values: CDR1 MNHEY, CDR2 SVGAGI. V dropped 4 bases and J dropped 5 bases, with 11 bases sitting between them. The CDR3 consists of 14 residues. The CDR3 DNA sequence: TGTGCCAGCAGTTCTTCAAGGGGGAATGAAAAACTGTTTTTT. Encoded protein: CASSSSRGNEKLFF.

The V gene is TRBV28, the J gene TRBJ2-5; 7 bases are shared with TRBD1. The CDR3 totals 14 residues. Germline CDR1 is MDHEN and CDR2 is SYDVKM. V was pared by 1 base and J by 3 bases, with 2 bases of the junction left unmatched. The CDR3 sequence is CASSLYGTEETQYF. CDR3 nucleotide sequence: TGTGCCAGCAGTTTATACGGGACAGAAGAGACCCAGTACTTC.

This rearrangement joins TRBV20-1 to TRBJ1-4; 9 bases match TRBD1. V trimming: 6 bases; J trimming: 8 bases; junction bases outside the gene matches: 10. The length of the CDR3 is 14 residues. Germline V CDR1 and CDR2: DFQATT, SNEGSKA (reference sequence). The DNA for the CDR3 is TGCAGTGCGAGGGATCCGGGACAGGGAGAAAAACTGTTTTTT. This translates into CSARDPGQGEKLFF.

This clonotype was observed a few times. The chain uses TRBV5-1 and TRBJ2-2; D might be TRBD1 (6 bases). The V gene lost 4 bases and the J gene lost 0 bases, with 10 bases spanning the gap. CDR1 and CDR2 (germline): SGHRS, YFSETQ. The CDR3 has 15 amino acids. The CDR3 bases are TGCGCCAGCAGCCCCCGACAGGCGAACACCGGGGAGCTGTTTTTT. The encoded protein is CASSPRQANTGELFF.

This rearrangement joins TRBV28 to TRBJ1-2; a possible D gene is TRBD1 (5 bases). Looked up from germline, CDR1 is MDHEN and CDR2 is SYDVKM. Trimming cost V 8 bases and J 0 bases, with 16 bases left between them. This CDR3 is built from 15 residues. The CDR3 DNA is TGTGCCAGCTATACAACAGGACACCCTAACTATGGCTACACCTTC. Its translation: CASYTTGHPNYGYTF.

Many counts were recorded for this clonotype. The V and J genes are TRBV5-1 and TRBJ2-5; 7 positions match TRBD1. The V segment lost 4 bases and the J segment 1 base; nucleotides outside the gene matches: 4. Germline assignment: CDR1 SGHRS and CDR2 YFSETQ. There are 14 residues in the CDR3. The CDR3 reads CASSAGQAQETQYF. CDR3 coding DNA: TGCGCCAGCAGCGCCGGACAGGCCCAAGAGACCCAGTACTTC.

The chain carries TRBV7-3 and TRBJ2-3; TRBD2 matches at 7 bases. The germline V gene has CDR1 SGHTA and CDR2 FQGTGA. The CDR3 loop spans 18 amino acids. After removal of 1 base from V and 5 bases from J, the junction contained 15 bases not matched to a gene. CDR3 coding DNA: TGTGCCAGCAGCTTAAAAACCCGTCCTCTAGCGGAAGGAGATACGCAGTATTTT. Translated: CASSLKTRPLAEGDTQYF.